Sample share makes the clone carrying this T cell receptor beta chain medium-sized. Antigen specificity is unknown. Full-length variable regions came from constant-region reverse primers plus semi-nested Nested Universal Primer A PCR. Via MiXCR, TCRdb re-called the 5' RACE reads, giving one row per CDR3 protein. The profile covers some 12,000 distinct CDR3 sequences, with about 51% appearing a single time and approximately 12% taken by the ten largest. The sorted Tregs were CD4+CD25+CD127-/low cells. General study points: In terms of TCR gene usage, tumor memory CD4+ T cells clustered together with blood and lymph node memory CD4+ cells, as well as with lymph node naive CD4+ cells. Larger-cohort validation covered only one TCR beta V-J rearrangement. Tumor-infiltrating Treg TCR alpha and beta sequences overlapped most with tumor naive CD4+ T cells, then blood naive.

Germline CDR1 and CDR2: SQVTM and ANQGSEA. The CDR3 length is 15 residues. After removal of 2 bases from V and 5 bases from J, the junction contained 10 bases not matched to a gene. This sequence originates from a female donor with breast cancer. The rearrangement uses TRBV29-1 and TRBJ2-5, with 8 bases identical to TRBD1. Sequencing was performed on tumor-infiltrating Tregs sorted from the breast tumor. The CDR3 DNA reads as TGCAGCGTTGAACCAGACAGGGGTCGTGTGGAGACCCAGTACTTC. Protein sequence: CSVEPDRGRVETQYF.